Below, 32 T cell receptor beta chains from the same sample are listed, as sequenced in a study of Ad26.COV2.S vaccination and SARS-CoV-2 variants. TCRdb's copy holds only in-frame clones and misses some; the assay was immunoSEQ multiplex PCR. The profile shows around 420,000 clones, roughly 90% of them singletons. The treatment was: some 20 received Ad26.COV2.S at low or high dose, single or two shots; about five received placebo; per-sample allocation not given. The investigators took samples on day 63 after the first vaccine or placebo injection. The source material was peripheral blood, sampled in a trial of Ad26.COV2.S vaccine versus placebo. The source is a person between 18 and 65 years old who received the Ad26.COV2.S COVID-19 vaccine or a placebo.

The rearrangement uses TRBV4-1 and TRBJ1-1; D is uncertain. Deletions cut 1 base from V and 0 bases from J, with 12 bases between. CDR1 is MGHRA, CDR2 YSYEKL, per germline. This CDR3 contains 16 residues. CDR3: CASSQGISGMNTEAFF. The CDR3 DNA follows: TGCGCCAGCAGCCAAGGTATCTCGGGCATGAACACTGAAGCTTTCTTT.

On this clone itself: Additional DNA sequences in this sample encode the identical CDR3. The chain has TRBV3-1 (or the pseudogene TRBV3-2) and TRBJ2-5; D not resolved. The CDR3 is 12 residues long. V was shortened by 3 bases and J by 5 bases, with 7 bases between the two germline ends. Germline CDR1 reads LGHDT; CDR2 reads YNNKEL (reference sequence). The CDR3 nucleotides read TGTGCCAGCAGCCAGGTACGGGAGACCCAGTACTTC. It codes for CASSQVRETQYF.

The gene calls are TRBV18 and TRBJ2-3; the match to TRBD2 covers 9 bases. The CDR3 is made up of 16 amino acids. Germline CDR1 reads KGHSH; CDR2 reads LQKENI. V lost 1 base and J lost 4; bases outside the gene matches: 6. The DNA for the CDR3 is TGTGCCAGCTCACCACGGCAGCGGGGGGCTGCAGATACGCAGTATTTT. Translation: CASSPRQRGAADTQYF.

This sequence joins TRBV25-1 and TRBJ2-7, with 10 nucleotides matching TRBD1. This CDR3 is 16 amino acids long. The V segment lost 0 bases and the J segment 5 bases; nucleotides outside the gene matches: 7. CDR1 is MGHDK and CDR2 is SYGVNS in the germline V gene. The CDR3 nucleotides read TGTGCCAGCAGTGAATACGGCGGGACAGGGGTTGACGAGCAGTACTTC. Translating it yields CASSEYGGTGVDEQYF.

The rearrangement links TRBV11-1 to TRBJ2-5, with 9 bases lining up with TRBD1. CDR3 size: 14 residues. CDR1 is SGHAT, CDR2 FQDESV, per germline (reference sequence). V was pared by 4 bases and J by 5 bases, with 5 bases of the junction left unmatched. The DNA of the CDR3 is TGTGCCAGCAGCTACAGGGGGCTGGGGGAGACCCAGTACTTC. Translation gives CASSYRGLGETQYF.

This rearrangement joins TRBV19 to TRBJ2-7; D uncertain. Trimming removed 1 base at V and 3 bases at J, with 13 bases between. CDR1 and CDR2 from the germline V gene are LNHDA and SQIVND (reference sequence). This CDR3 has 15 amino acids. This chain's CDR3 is CASSIGASDVYEQYF. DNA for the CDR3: TGTGCCAGTAGTATAGGGGCCTCGGACGTCTACGAGCAGTACTTC.

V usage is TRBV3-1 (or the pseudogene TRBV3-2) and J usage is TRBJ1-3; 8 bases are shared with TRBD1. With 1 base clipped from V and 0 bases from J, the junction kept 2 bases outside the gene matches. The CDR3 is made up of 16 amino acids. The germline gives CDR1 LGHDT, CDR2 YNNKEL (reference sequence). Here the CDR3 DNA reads TGTGCCAGCAGCCAAGGGGGACAGGACTCTGGAAACACCATATATTTT. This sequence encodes CASSQGGQDSGNTIYF.

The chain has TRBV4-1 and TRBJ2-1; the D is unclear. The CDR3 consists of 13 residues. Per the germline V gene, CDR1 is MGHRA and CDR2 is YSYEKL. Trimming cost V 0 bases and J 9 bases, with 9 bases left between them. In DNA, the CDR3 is TGCGCCAGCAGCCAAGACCCGCTTAGTGAGCAGTTCTTC. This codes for CASSQDPLSEQFF.

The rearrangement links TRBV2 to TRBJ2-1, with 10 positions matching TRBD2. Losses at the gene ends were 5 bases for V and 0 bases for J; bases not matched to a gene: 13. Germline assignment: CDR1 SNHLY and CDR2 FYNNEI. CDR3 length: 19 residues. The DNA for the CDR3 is TGTGCCAGCAGTCCCCGGCTAGCGGGGGCCCAGAGCTCCTACAATGAGCAGTTCTTC. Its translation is CASSPRLAGAQSSYNEQFF.

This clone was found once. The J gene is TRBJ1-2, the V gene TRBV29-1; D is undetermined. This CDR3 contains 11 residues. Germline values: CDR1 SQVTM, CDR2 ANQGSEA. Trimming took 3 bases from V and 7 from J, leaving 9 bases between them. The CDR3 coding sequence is TGCAGCGTTGAGGTGGGTTCTGGCTACACCTTC. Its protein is CSVEVGSGYTF.

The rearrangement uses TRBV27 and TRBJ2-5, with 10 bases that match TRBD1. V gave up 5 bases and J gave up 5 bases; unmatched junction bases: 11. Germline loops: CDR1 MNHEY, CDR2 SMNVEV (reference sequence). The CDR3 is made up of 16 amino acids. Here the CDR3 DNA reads TGTGCCAGCAGTAAATCCGGGACAGGGGTCGGGGAGACCCAGTACTTC. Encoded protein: CASSKSGTGVGETQYF.

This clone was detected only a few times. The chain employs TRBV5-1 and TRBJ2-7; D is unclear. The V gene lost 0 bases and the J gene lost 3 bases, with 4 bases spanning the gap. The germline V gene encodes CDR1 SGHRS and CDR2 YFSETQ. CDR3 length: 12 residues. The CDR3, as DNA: TGCGCCAGCAGCTTGGATTTCTACGAGCAGTACTTC. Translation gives CASSLDFYEQYF.

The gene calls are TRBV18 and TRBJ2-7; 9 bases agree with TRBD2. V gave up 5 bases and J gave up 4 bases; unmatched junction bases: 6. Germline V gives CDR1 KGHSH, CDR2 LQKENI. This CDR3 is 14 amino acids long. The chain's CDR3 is CASSGASGEYEQYF. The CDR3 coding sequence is TGTGCCAGCTCAGGTGCTAGCGGGGAATACGAGCAGTACTTC.

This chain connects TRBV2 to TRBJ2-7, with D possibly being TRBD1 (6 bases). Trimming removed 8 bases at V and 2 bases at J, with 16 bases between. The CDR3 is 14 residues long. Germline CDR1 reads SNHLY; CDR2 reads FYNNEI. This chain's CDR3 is CASQERAGAYEQYF. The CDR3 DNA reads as TGTGCCAGCCAAGAACGGGCAGGGGCCTACGAGCAGTACTTC.

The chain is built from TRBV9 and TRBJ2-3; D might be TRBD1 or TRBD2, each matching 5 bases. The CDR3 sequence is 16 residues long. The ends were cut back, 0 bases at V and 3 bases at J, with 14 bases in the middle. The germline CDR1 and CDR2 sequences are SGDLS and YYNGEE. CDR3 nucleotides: TGTGCCAGCAGCGTAGGTTTTGGGGGTATGACAGATACGCAGTATTTT. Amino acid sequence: CASSVGFGGMTDTQYF.

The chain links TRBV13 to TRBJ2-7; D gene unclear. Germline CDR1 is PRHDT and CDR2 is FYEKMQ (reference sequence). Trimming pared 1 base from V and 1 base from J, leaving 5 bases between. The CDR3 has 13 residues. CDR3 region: CASSLEESYEQYF. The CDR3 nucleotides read TGTGCCAGCAGCTTAGAGGAGTCCTACGAGCAGTACTTC. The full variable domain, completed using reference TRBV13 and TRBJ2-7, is AAGVIQSPRHLIKEKRETATLKCYPIPRHDTVYWYQQGPGQDPQFLISFYEKMQSDKGSIPDRFSAQQFSDYHSELNMSSLELGDSALYFCASSLEESYEQYFGPGTRLTVT.

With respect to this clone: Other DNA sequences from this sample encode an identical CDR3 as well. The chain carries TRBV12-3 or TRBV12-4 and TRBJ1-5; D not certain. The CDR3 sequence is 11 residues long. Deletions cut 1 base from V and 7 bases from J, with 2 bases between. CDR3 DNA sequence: TGTGCCAGCAGTTTAGGCCAGCCCCAGCATTTT. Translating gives CASSLGQPQHF.

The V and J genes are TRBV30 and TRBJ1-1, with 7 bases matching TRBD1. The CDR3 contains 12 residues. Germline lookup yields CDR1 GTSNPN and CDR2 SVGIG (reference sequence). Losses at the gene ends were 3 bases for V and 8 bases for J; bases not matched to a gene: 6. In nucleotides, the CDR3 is TGTGCCTGGAGCGCAACAGGGGCCGAAGCTTTCTTT. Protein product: CAWSATGAEAFF.

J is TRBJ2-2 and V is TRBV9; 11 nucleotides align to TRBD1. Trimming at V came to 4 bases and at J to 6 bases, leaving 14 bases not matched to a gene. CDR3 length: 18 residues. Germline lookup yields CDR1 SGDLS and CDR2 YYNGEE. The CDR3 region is CASSLTLPGQGVSGELFF. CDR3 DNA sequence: TGTGCCAGCAGCCTCACTTTACCGGGACAGGGGGTCTCCGGGGAGCTGTTTTTT.

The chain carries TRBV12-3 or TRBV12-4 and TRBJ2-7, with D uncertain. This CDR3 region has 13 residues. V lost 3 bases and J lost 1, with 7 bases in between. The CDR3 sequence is CASSLSNSYEQYF. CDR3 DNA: TGTGCCAGCAGTTTGAGCAATTCCTACGAGCAGTACTTC.

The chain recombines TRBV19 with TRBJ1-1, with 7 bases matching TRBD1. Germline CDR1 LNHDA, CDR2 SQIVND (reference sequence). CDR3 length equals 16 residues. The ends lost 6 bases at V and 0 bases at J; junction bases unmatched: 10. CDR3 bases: TGTGCCAGTAGACTAAGACCGGGACAGATGAACACTGAAGCTTTCTTT. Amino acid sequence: CASRLRPGQMNTEAFF.

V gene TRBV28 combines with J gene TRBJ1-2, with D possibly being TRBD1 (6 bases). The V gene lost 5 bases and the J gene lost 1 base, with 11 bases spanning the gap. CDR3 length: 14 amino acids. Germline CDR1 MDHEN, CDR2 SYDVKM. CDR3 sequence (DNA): TGTGCCAGCAGTCCCCGGACAGATAACTATGGCTACACCTTC. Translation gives CASSPRTDNYGYTF.

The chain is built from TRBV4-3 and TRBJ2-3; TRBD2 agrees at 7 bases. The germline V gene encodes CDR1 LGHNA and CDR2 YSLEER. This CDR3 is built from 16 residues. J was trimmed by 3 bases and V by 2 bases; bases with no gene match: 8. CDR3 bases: TGCGCCAGCAGCCAATTTTTTGAGGGAGGGACAGATACGCAGTATTTT. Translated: CASSQFFEGGTDTQYF.

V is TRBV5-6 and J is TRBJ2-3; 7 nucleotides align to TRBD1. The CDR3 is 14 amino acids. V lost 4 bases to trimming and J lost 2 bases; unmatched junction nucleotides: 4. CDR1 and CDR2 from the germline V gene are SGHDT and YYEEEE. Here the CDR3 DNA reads TGTGCCAGCAGCCTGGGACAGTTCACAGATACGCAGTATTTT. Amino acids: CASSLGQFTDTQYF.

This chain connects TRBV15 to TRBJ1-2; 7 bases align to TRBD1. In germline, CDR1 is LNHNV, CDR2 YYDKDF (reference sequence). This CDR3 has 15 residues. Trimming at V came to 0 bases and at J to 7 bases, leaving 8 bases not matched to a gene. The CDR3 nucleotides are TGTGCCACCAGCAGAGATTTGAACAGGGGTTCTGGCTACACCTTC. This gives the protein CATSRDLNRGSGYTF.

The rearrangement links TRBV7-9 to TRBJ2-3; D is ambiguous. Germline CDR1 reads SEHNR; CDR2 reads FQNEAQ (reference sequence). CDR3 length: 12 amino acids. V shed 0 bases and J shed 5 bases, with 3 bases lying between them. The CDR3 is CASSLARDTQYF. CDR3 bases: TGTGCCAGCAGCTTAGCGAGAGATACGCAGTATTTT.

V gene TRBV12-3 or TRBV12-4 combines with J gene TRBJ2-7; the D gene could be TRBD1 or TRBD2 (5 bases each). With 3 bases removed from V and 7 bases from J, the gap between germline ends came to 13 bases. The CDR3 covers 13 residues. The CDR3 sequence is CASSFSRAGEQYF. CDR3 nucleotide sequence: TGTGCCAGCAGTTTCTCCAGGGCGGGTGAGCAGTACTTC.

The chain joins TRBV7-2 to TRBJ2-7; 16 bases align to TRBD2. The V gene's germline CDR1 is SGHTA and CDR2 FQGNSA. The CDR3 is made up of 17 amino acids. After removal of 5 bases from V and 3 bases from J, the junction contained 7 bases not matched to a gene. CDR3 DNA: TGTGCCAGCAGCACCGGGACTAGCGGGGGGGGAGGCTACGAGCAGTACTTC. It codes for CASSTGTSGGGGYEQYF.

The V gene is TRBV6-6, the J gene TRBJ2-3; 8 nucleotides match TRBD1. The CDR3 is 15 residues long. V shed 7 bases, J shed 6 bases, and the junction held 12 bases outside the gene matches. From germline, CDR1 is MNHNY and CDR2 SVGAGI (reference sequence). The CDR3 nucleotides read TGTGCCAGCACTAATAGTCAGGGGGCAGGGGATACGCAGTATTTT. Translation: CASTNSQGAGDTQYF.

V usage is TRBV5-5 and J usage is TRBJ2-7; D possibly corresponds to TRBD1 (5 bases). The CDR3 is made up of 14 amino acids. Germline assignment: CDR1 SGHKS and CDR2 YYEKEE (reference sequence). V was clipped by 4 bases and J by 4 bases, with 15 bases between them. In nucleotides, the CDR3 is TGTGCCAGCAGCCTAGACAGAGTAGATTACGAGCAGTACTTC. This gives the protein CASSLDRVDYEQYF.

The CDR3 here is CASSIRRQGTDTQYF. The DNA for the CDR3 is TGTGCCAGCAGCATTCGTCGACAGGGCACAGATACGCAGTATTTT. V is TRBV9 and J is TRBJ2-3, with TRBD1 as a possible D gene (6 bases). V was cut by 4 bases and J by 1 base, with 13 bases left in between. Germline V CDR1 and CDR2: SGDLS, YYNGEE. The CDR3 is made up of 15 amino acids.

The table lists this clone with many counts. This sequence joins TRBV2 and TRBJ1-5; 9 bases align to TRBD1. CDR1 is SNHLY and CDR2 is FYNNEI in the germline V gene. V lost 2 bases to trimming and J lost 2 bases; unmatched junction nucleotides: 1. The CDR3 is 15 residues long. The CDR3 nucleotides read TGTGCCAGCAGTGAATGGACAGGGGGCAATCAGCCCCAGCATTTT. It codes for CASSEWTGGNQPQHF.